Listed below are T cell receptor beta chains from one sample, sequenced in a study of blood T cell repertoires in COVID-19. TCRdb keeps only in-frame clones here, not all; method: immunoSEQ multiplex PCR. The data show 200,000 to 300,000 clones, roughly nine tenths seen once. What was sequenced was peripheral blood. These receptors came from a man aged 40-55 years who had recovered from COVID-19. The CDR3 runs from the conserved cysteine through the conserved F or W. D genes are given only for firm matches. Size values are once, few and many counts, or a class for expanded clones, and some rows have none.

TRBV6-5	TRBJ1-2	.	.	TGTGCCAGCAAGCGGACAGCAACTAACTATGGCTACACCTTC	CASKRTATNYGYTF
TRBV6-5	TRBJ2-3	.	.	TGTGCCAGCGGCCGAGAAGGGGGCACAGATACGCAGTATTTT	CASGREGGTDTQYF
TRBV20-1	TRBJ2-5	.	.	TGCAGTGCTACCTCCCGAGAGACCCAGTACTTC	CSATSRETQYF
TRBV6-5	TRBJ2-7	.	.	TGTGCAACCTTACAGGGCTACGAGCAGTACTTC	CATLQGYEQYF
TRBV28	TRBJ1-6	.	TRBD1	TGTGCCACCTCAGGGGGCGGGTATTCACCCCTCCACTTT	CATSGGGYSPLHF
TRBV3-1/TRBV3-2	TRBJ2-7	few	TRBD2	TGTGCCAGCAGCCCTAGCGGGAGTAACGAGCAGTACTTC	CASSPSGSNEQYF
TRBV5-4	TRBJ2-1	once	TRBD2	TGTGCCAGCAGCTTGAAGGCGGGAGGGCCGGGCAATGAGCAGTTCTTC	CASSLKAGGPGNEQFF
TRBV7-9	TRBJ1-1	.	.	TGTGCCAGCAGCGCCTACAGGACTGAAGCTTTCTTT	CASSAYRTEAFF
TRBV5-1	TRBJ2-7	few	TRBD1	TGCGCCAGCAGCTTGGGATTTCGGACAGGGGCCCAAGAGCAGTACTTC	CASSLGFRTGAQEQYF
TRBV5-6	TRBJ1-6	.	.	TGTGCCAGCAGACAGTCCTATAATTCACCCCTCCACTTT	CASRQSYNSPLHF
TRBV18	TRBJ2-3	.	.	TGTGCCAGCTCACCTTCGGTACGGGTCACAGATACGCAGTATTTT	CASSPSVRVTDTQYF
TRBV18	TRBJ1-4	.	TRBD1	TGTGCCAGCTCACCACCAGTTCGGGACAGGGGATTAGGAACTAATGAAAAACTGTTTTTT	CASSPPVRDRGLGTNEKLFF
TRBV30	TRBJ2-7	.	TRBD2	TGTGCCTGGAGTGTTAGCGGGGGCTACGAGCAGTACTTC	CAWSVSGGYEQYF
TRBV18	TRBJ1-3	.	.	TGTGCCAGCTCACCACTCGCAGATGGAAACACCATATATTTT	CASSPLADGNTIYF
TRBV6-5	TRBJ2-5	.	.	TGTGCCAGCAGTAAGACTAGGCCAGAGACCCAGTACTTC	CASSKTRPETQYF
TRBV5-6	TRBJ2-3	.	.	TGTGCCAGCAGCGCCTACCGCACAGATACGCAGTATTTT	CASSAYRTDTQYF
TRBV19	TRBJ1-5	.	.	TGTGCCAGTAGTAACGGGGTTAAGCCCCAGCATTTT	CASSNGVKPQHF
TRBV29-1	TRBJ1-1	.	TRBD1	TGCAGCGCGGCGGACCGGGACAGGGGTCCGCGTACTGAAGCTTTCTTT	CSAADRDRGPRTEAFF
TRBV27	TRBJ2-7	.	.	TGTGCGAGCCGCGGGTCCCACGGAGTCTACGAGCAGTACTTC	CASRGSHGVYEQYF
TRBV20-1	TRBJ2-1	few	TRBD2	TGCAGTGCTAGTGGCGGGGGGGCTTTTTACAATGAGCAGTTCTTC	CSASGGGAFYNEQFF
TRBV19	TRBJ2-2	few	TRBD2	TGTGCCAGCAGCGTGGAGCGGGGGAGGGGCACCGGGGAGCTGTTTTTT	CASSVERGRGTGELFF
TRBV2	TRBJ2-7	.	TRBD1	TGTGCCAGCAGCGTCGGACAGGGATACGAGCAGTACTTC	CASSVGQGYEQYF
TRBV29-1	TRBJ2-7	once	TRBD2	TGCAGCGTAAGTAGCGGGCACACCTACGAGCAGTACTTC	CSVSSGHTYEQYF
TRBV5-4	TRBJ2-7	.	TRBD1	TGTGCCAGCAGCTTGGGCGGGGACAGGGGCGAGCAGTACTTC	CASSLGGDRGEQYF
TRBV5-5	TRBJ2-1	.	TRBD1	TGTGCCAGCAGCTCGGGTGACAGGGGAATCGACAATGAGCAGTTCTTC	CASSSGDRGIDNEQFF
TRBV5-8	TRBJ1-3	.	.	TGTGCCAGCAGCTCCTGGACGGGGATCTCTGGAAACACCATATATTTT	CASSSWTGISGNTIYF
TRBV7-9	TRBJ1-1	.	.	TGTGCCAGCATCCTAGGACTTGGCCAGGGAGGTTTGAACACTGAAGCTTTCTTT	CASILGLGQGGLNTEAFF
TRBV19	TRBJ1-2	.	.	TGTGCCAGTACCTCCGGGGGAAGACACTATGGCTACACCTTC	CASTSGGRHYGYTF
TRBV6-1	TRBJ2-1	.	.	TGTGCCAGCAGGGAAGGGGGGAGGGTCGATGAGCAGTTCTTC	CASREGGRVDEQFF
TRBV12-5	TRBJ2-1	.	.	TGTGCTAGTGGCTTAATTCCCGGGGTGAGTGAGCAGTTCTTC	CASGLIPGVSEQFF
TRBV4-2	TRBJ2-1	.	TRBD2	TGTGCCAGCAGCCAGACTAGCGTCAAGAACTACAATGAGCAGTTCTTC	CASSQTSVKNYNEQFF
TRBV7-9	TRBJ1-1	few	TRBD1	TGTGCCAGCAGCTTAGGAGGGACAGAGTCGTCTGAAGCTTTCTTT	CASSLGGTESSEAFF
TRBV6-2/TRBV6-3	TRBJ2-2	once	TRBD2	TGTGCCAGCAGTTCTGGGACTAGGGCCGGGGAGCTGTTTTTT	CASSSGTRAGELFF
TRBV19	TRBJ1-2	.	TRBD1	TGTGCCAGTAGTGAAAGACAGGGGTCGTATGGCTACACCTTC	CASSERQGSYGYTF
TRBV6-2/TRBV6-3	TRBJ2-1	.	TRBD2	TGTGCCAGCAACCCCCTGGCGGGGGGGCCAATCTATGAGCAGTTCTTC	CASNPLAGGPIYEQFF
TRBV25-1	TRBJ1-1	.	.	TGTGCCAGCAACCGAGGGGGGGGCACTGAAGCTTTCTTT	CASNRGGGTEAFF
TRBV7-2	TRBJ2-5	.	TRBD2	TGTGCCAGCAGCATACTAGCGGGAGGGCGGGAGACCCAGTACTTC	CASSILAGGRETQYF
TRBV12-3/TRBV12-4	TRBJ2-6	.	.	TGTGCCACGAGGAACGCTGGGGCCAACGTCCTGACTTTC	CATRNAGANVLTF
TRBV7-2	TRBJ2-7	.	TRBD1	TGTGCCAGCAGCTTAGTGGTACAGGGGGCTCACGACTTC	CASSLVVQGAHDF
TRBV5-4	TRBJ2-1	.	TRBD2	TGTGCCAGCAGCCCCCGAGCCGGACTAGCGGGGACCTCCTACAATGAGCAGTTCTTC	CASSPRAGLAGTSYNEQFF
TRBV9	TRBJ2-1	.	.	TGTGCCAGCAGCGGGCCCCGCTCCTACAATGAGCAGTTCTTC	CASSGPRSYNEQFF
TRBV7-6	TRBJ2-1	.	.	TGTGCCAGCAGCTTAGGCGGTACGTGGGATGAGCAGTTCTTC	CASSLGGTWDEQFF
TRBV27	TRBJ2-7	.	.	TGTGCCAGCAGGGGGGCTAACCACTACGAGCAGTACTTC	CASRGANHYEQYF
TRBV3-1/TRBV3-2	TRBJ1-1	.	.	TGTGCCAGCAGCCAAGAAGAGGACAGTGTGGACCCTGAAGCTTTCTTT	CASSQEEDSVDPEAFF
TRBV7-8	TRBJ1-5	.	.	TGTGCCAGCAGCTTAGCCTGGACACATTATAGCAATCAGCCCCAGCATTTT	CASSLAWTHYSNQPQHF
TRBV4-3	TRBJ2-5	.	TRBD2	TGCGCCAGCAGCCAAGATCTGAAAGCGGGGGGACAAGAGACCCAGTACTTC	CASSQDLKAGGQETQYF